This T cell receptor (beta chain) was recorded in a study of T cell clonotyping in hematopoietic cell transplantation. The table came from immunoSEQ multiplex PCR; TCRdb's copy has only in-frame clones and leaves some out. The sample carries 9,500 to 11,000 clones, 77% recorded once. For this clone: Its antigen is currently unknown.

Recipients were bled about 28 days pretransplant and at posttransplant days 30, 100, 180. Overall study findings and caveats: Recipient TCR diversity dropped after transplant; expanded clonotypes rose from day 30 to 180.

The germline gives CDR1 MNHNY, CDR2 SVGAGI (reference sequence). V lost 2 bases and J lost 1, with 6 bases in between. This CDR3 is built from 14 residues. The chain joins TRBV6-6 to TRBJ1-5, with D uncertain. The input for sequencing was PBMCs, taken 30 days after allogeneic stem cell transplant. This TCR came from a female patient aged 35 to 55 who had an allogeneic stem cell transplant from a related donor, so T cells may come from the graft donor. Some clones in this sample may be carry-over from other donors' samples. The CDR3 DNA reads TGTGCCAGCAGTTACCTGGACAGCAATCAGCCCCAGCATTTT. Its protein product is CASSYLDSNQPQHF.